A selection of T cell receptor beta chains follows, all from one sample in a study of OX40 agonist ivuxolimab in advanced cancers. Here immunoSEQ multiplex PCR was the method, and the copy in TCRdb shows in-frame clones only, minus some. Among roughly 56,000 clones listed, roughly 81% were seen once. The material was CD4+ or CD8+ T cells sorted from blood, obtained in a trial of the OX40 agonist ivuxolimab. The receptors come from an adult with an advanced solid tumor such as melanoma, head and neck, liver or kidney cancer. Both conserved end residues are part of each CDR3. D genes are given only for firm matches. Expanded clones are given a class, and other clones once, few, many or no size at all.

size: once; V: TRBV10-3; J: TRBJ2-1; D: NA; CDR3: CAIREDRNEQFF; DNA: TGTGCCATCAGAGAGGACCGCAATGAGCAGTTCTTC
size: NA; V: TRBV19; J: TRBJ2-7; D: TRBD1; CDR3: CASSMRTGLYEQYF; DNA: TGTGCCAGTAGTATGCGGACAGGGCTTTACGAGCAGTACTTC
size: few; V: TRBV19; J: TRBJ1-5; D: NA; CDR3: CASSIGYSNQPQHF; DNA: TGTGCCAGTAGTATCGGCTATAGCAATCAGCCCCAGCATTTT
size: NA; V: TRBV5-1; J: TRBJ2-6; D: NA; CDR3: CASRPPYVSGANVLTF; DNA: TGCGCCAGCAGACCCCCGTACGTCTCTGGGGCCAACGTCCTGACTTTC
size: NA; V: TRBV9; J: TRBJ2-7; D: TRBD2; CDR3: CASSTTVTSGPREQYF; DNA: TGTGCCAGCAGCACCACAGTGACTAGCGGCCCCCGGGAGCAGTACTTC
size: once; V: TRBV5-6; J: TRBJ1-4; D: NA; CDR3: CASSLPGNEKLFF; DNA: TGTGCCAGCAGCTTACCGGGAAACGAGAAACTGTTTTTT
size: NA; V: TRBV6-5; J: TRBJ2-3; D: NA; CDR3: CASSYEGTLTDTQYF; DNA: TGTGCCAGCAGTTACGAGGGGACACTCACAGATACGCAGTATTTT
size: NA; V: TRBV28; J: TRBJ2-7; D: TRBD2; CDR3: CASTSNTGLAGVGEYTYEQYF; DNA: TGTGCCAGCACTTCGAATACCGGACTAGCGGGAGTCGGGGAGTATACCTACGAGCAGTACTTC
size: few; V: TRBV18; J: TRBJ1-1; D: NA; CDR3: CASSPPGTVNTEAFF; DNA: TGTGCCAGCTCACCACCCGGGACGGTGAACACTGAAGCTTTCTTT
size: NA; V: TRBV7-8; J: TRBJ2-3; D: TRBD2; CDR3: CASSIAGGASSTDTQYF; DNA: TGTGCCAGCAGCATAGCGGGGGGAGCGTCTAGCACAGATACGCAGTATTTT
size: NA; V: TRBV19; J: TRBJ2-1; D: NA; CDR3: CASSIAGPARDNEQFF; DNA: TGTGCCAGTAGTATAGCGGGACCGGCGAGGGACAATGAGCAGTTCTTC
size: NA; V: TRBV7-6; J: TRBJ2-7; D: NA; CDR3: CASSLDRSGALYEQYF; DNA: TGTGCCAGCAGCTTAGATCGGTCAGGGGCCTTATACGAGCAGTACTTC
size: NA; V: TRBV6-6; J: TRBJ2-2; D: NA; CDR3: CASSYSGGHTGELFF; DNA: TGTGCCAGCAGTTACTCGGGGGGGCACACCGGGGAGCTGTTTTTT
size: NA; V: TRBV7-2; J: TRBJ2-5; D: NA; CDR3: CASSLSGSAETQYF; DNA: TGTGCCAGCAGCCTCAGCGGGTCGGCAGAGACCCAGTACTTC
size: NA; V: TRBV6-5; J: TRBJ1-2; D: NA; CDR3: CASSYEGEYGYTF; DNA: TGTGCCAGCAGTTACGAGGGGGAGTATGGCTACACCTTC
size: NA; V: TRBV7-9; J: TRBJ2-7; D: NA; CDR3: CASTLGGEYEQYF; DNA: TGTGCCAGCACCCTGGGGGGCGAGTACGAGCAGTACTTC
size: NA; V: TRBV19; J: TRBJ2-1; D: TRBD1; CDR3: CASSITGQGPLIYNEQFF; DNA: TGTGCCAGTAGTATAACGGGACAGGGTCCTCTAATTTACAATGAGCAGTTCTTC
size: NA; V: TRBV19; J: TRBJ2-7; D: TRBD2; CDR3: CASSIFGPSGRVYEQYF; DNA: TGTGCCAGTAGTATCTTTGGCCCTAGCGGGAGGGTCTACGAGCAGTACTTC
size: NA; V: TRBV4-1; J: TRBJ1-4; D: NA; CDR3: CASSKNPGILNEKLFF; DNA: TGCGCCAGCAGCAAAAACCCAGGGATTCTTAATGAAAAACTGTTTTTT
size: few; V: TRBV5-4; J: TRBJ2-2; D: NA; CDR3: CASSFLVTGANTGELFF; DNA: TGTGCCAGCAGCTTTTTAGTGACCGGAGCGAACACCGGGGAGCTGTTTTTT
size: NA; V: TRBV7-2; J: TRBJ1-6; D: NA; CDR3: CASSLTAINSPLHF; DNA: TGTGCCAGCAGCTTGACAGCGATTAATTCACCCCTCCACTTT
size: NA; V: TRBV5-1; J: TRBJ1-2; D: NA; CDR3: CASSPTFNYGYTF; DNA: TGCGCCAGCAGCCCGACGTTTAACTATGGCTACACCTTC
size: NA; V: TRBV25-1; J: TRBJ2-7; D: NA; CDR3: CASSRQGQQYF; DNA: TGTGCCAGCAGTAGGCAGGGGCAGCAGTACTTC
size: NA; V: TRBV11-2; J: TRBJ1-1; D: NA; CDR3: CASSSRIGDTEAFF; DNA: TGTGCCAGCAGCTCCCGTATCGGGGACACTGAAGCTTTCTTT
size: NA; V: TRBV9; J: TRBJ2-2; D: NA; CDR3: CASSLQDPDTGELFF; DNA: TGTGCCAGCAGCCTTCAGGACCCAGACACCGGGGAGCTGTTTTTT
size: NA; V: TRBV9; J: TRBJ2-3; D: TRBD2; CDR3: CASSATPGLAPDTQYF; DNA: TGTGCCAGCAGCGCTACTCCGGGACTAGCGCCAGATACGCAGTATTTT
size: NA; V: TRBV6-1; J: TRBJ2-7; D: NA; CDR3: CAISDFRGQYEQYF; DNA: TGTGCCATCAGTGACTTCAGGGGCCAATACGAGCAGTACTTC
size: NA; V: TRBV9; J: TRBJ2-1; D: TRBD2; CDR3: CASSSGLAGVDQFF; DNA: TGTGCCAGCAGCTCGGGACTAGCGGGAGTGGATCAGTTCTTC
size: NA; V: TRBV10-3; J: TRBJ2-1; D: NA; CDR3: CAIRAGQHNEQFF; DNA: TGTGCCATCAGAGCGGGACAGCACAATGAGCAGTTCTTC
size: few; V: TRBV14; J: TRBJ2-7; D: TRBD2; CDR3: CASSHRGVGFSYEQYF; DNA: TGTGCCAGCAGCCATCGGGGGGTTGGCTTCTCCTACGAGCAGTACTTC
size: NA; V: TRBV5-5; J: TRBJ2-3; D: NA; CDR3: CASSGGGAWDTQYF; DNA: TGTGCCAGCAGCGGCGGGGGCGCTTGGGATACGCAGTATTTT
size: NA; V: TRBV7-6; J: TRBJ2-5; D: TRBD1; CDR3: CASSSYRGLGETQYF; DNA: TGTGCCAGCAGCTCTTACAGGGGTCTTGGGGAGACCCAGTACTTC
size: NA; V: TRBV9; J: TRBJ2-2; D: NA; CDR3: CASSPRLNPDTGELFF; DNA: TGTGCCAGCAGCCCGAGACTGAACCCAGACACCGGGGAGCTGTTTTTT
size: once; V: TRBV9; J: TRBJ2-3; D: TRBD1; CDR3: CASSGPRTGGENTDTQYF; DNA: TGTGCCAGCAGCGGCCCGCGGACAGGGGGCGAAAATACAGATACGCAGTATTTT
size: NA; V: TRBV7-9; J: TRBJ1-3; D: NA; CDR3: CASSPWGGGNTIYF; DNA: TGTGCCAGCAGCCCCTGGGGGGGTGGAAACACCATATATTTT
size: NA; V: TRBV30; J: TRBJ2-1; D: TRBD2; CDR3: CAWSGTGLAGYNEQFF; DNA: TGTGCCTGGAGTGGTACAGGGCTAGCGGGCTACAATGAGCAGTTCTTC
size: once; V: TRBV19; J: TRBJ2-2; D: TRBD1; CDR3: CASRRQGEVYGELFF; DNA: TGTGCCAGTAGAAGACAGGGGGAGGTCTACGGGGAGCTGTTTTTT
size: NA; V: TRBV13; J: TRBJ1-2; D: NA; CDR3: CASTLGRGAGSGGYTF; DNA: TGTGCCAGCACCCTAGGACGGGGGGCCGGTAGTGGTGGCTACACCTTC
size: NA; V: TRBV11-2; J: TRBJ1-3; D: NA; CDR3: CASRSIPGGIGNTIYF; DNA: TGTGCCAGCCGCAGTATTCCGGGGGGAATAGGAAACACCATATATTTT
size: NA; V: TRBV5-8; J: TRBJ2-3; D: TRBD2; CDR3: CASTLVLAEAGDTQYF; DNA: TGTGCCAGCACCCTAGTTCTAGCGGAGGCAGGAGATACGCAGTATTTT
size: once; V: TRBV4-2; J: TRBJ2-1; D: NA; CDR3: CASSPMGNEQFF; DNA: TGTGCCAGCAGCCCCATGGGGAATGAGCAGTTCTTC
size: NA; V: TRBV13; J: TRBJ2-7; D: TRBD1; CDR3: CASSRTGGYEQYF; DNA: TGTGCCAGCAGCCGGACAGGGGGCTACGAGCAGTACTTC
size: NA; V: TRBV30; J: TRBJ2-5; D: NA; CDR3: CAWNFGGRETQYF; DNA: TGTGCCTGGAATTTCGGGGGCAGAGAGACCCAGTACTTC
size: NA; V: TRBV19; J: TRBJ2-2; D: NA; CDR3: CASSMKGNTGELFF; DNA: TGTGCCAGTAGTATGAAGGGGAACACCGGGGAGCTGTTTTTT
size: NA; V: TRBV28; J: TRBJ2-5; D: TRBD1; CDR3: CASSPTGIDREGETQYF; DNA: TGTGCCAGCAGTCCCACCGGTATCGACAGGGAAGGGGAGACCCAGTACTTC
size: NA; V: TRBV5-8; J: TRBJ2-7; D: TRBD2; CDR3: CASSLGSGSAYEQYF; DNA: TGTGCCAGCAGCTTGGGAAGCGGGAGTGCCTACGAGCAGTACTTC
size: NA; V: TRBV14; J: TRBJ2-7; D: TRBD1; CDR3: CASSPGTGGYEQYF; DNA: TGTGCCAGCAGCCCCGGGACAGGGGGATACGAGCAGTACTTC
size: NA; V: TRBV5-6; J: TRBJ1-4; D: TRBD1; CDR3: CASSSGQDNEKLFF; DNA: TGTGCCAGCAGCTCCGGACAGGATAATGAAAAACTGTTTTTT
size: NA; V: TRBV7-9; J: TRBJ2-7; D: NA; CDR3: CASSLAGLTEQYF; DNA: TGTGCCAGCAGCTTAGCGGGATTGACCGAGCAGTACTTC
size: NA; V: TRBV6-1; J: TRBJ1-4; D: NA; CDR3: CASLYEKLFF; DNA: TGTGCCAGTCTCTATGAAAAACTGTTTTTT
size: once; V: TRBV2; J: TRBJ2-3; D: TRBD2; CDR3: CASRQAGGTDTQYF; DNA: TGTGCCAGCAGACAGGCGGGAGGCACAGATACGCAGTATTTT
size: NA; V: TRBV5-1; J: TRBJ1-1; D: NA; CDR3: CASSLGLNTEAFF; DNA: TGCGCCAGCAGCTTGGGTTTGAACACTGAAGCTTTCTTT
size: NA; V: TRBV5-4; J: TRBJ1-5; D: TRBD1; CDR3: CASSADRGRNQPQHF; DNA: TGTGCCAGCAGCGCGGACAGGGGGCGGAATCAGCCCCAGCATTTT
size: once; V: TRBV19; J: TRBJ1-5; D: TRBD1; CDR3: CASRGGQGGNQPQHF; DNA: TGTGCCAGTAGAGGGGGACAGGGTGGCAATCAGCCCCAGCATTTT
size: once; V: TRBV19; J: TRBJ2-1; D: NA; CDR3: CASSLLGEFDEQFF; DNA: TGTGCCAGTAGCCTCTTAGGTGAATTCGATGAGCAGTTCTTC
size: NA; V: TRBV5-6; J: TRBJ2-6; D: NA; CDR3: CASREEGRTGANVLTF; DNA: TGTGCCAGCAGGGAGGAGGGGAGGACTGGGGCCAACGTCCTGACTTTC